This note documents a single TCR beta chain sequence. Which antigen it targets is not known. There are no base qualities to consult, and no much larger clone falls within one base. RNA was extracted using the RNeasy kit, and roughly 0.45 to 1 microgram was reverse transcribed with random hexamers. The immunoSEQ multiplex PCR assay, which covers 54 Vbeta and 13 Jbeta segments, was used to amplify TCR beta CDR3 regions. To correct PCR amplification bias, a synthetic template baseline was used for both primer optimization and computational correction. Per the authors' processing: Reads were annotated to V, D and J genes according to IMGT and were analyzed with immunoSEQ Analyzer, with only productive sequences retained. To calculate clonality, Shannon entropy was normalized by log2 of the number of productive unique sequences and then subtracted from one. Public and private clones were assessed among the 100 most prevalent clones of each patient and control. Clones were defined as Susac-specific if absent from the healthy and MS cohorts, from over a thousand published viral clones and from other ImmuneACCESS disease sequences. Using fastp at Q25 and MiXCR, TCRdb reprocessed the public reads and kept productive beta chains. Rows are unified per CDR3 protein, each entry keeping the most common DNA and genes. The V and J calls were determined by TCRdb, not by the authors. The sample table shows hundreds of thousands of distinct CDR3 sequences, and 70% to 90% are seen once. Of the sample, around 0.12% is held by the ten largest clones.

Peripheral blood CD8+ and CD4+ T cells from healthy donors, Susac syndrome patients and multiple sclerosis patients were profiled using high-throughput TCR beta sequencing. The multiple sclerosis controls were treatment-naive patients whose relapsing-remitting disease, either stable or active, fulfilled the revised McDonald criteria. Bulk CD8+ and CD4+ T cells were purified magnetically by negative isolation, whereas CD8+ TEMRA cells were enriched by FACS. Blood was drawn into EDTA tubes, processed within 24 hours, and PBMCs were isolated by density gradient centrifugation. PBMCs intended for TCR sequencing were frozen in liquid nitrogen and were later thawed in a 37 degrees C water bath. Purity of sorted or isolated CD4+, CD8+ and CD8+ TEMRA cells was at least 90%. The sample is drawn from a study of CD8 T cells in Susac syndrome (dated by TCRdb to between 2017 and 2020). Turning to the overall study: Whether CD8+ T cell activation and differentiation in Susac syndrome was antigen driven was tested using repertoire sequencing. The clonality of the CD8+ T cell repertoire was compared across approximately twelve healthy donors, roughly 14 Susac syndrome patients and roughly 15 multiple sclerosis patients.

What the research found in general, with its limitations: The number of individuals in the TCR sequencing and HLA analysis was acknowledged as relatively small.

Spanning cysteine to phenylalanine, the CDR3 consists of 16 amino acids. Only the CDR3 DNA stays, 48 bases, in frame from base 1. V is reduced by 5 bases and J by 1 base, leaving a spacing of 17 bases between them. Reading the germline V gene gives CDR1 SGHDT and CDR2 YYEEEE. The V and J segments used are TRBV5-6 and TRBJ2-3; TRBD1 is possibly the D segment (6 matching bases). Sequences were obtained from CD8+ T cells from PBMCs. The source is a human donor with multiple sclerosis. The DNA sequence is given as TGTGCCAGCAGGAGGGGTTTGGGGGCACGCACAGATACGCAGTATTTT. This gives the protein CASRRGLGARTDTQYF.